This T cell receptor (delta chain) was captured in a study of Vδ1+ human thymocytes. Whole-study findings and limits: TRG sequences recurred across donors, whereas TRD sequences stayed essentially private. Thymic delta-chain repertoires held roughly 20% Vdelta2 sequences and few Vdelta3, despite high sort purity. Highly polyclonal TRG and TRD repertoires with Gaussian CDR3 length distributions appeared in thymus.

Worth noting for this clone: Its cognate antigen is unknown.

The template was reverse-transcribed extracted RNA. CDR3 amplicons came from multiplex PCR with pooled V-gene forward and constant-region reverse primers. With CATT, TCRdb re-called clones from the multiplex PCR reads. The repertoire holds more than 50,000 delta-chain clones, with roughly 15% as singletons. After alphabeta T cell depletion, CD3+ Vdelta1+ Vdelta2- thymocytes were sorted. Purity of the sorted Vdelta1+ thymocytes ranged from 98% to 99.6%. The CDR3 has 23 residues. CDR1 is TSWWSYY and CDR2 is QGS in the germline V gene. V dropped 3 bases and J dropped 1; count of bases not matched to a gene: 26.

The chain links TRDV1 to TRDJ1; 10 bases are shared with TRDD3. The sequenced sample was Vdelta1+ gamma-delta thymocytes from the thymus. Noted subset: FACS-sorted CD3+ TCRalphabeta- TCRVdelta1+ TCRVdelta2- thymocytes. The sequence came from a boy younger than two who had congenital heart surgery. As DNA, the CDR3 is TGTGCTCTTGGGGAGCCGCTTCCTAGTGGGGGATACAGCGCTTACCGGGGCACCGATAAACTCATCTTT. Translating gives CALGEPLPSGGYSAYRGTDKLIF.